Below, 22 T cell receptor beta chains from the same sample are listed, as sequenced in a study of blood T cell repertoires in COVID-19 (dated by TCRdb to about 2020). The protocol used for the library was the immunoSEQ multiplex PCR assay. What TCRdb holds here is the immuneACCESS table cut down to in-frame rearrangements. Part of the clones is not present; checked against another copy, under half of the missing clones reflect an unresolved V gene, and the others are unexplained. The sample includes approximately 210,000 clones, with about 86% observed a single time. The ten largest make up 7.5% to 9% of the sample. The sequencing input was peripheral blood. The receptors stem from a woman in her forties or fifties with acute or convalescent COVID-19.

In this sample, this clone turned up a few times. This sequence joins TRBV7-2 and TRBJ1-4, with TRBD1 matching over 7 bases. In germline, CDR1 is SGHTA, CDR2 FQGNSA. J lost 5 bases, V lost 4 bases, and 13 bases had no gene match. The CDR3 has 17 amino acids. CDR3 DNA: TGTGCCAGCAGCTCCCCCAGAGGGGGCGCCAGGAATGAAAAACTGTTTTTT. Translation: CASSSPRGGARNEKLFF.

The genes are TRBV28 and TRBJ2-7; perhaps TRBD1 as D (5 bases). The V gene lost 6 bases and the J gene lost 2 bases, with 23 bases spanning the gap. CDR1 and CDR2 from the germline V gene are MDHEN and SYDVKM. The CDR3 consists of 17 residues. The CDR3 sequence is CASSPRVGLEIPYEQYF. As DNA, the CDR3 is TGTGCCAGCAGCCCCAGGGTTGGTTTAGAAATCCCCTACGAGCAGTACTTC.

The genes are TRBV5-1 and TRBJ2-1, with a weak D call TRBD2 (5 bases). The CDR3 loop spans 15 amino acids. V lost 1 base and J 10 bases, leaving 18 bases between the germline ends. CDR1 and CDR2 from the germline V gene are SGHRS and YFSETQ. In nucleotides, the CDR3 is TGCGCCAGCAGCTTGTCACTCGGGCTAGCAGTCGAGCAGTTCTTC. Residues: CASSLSLGLAVEQFF. Combining the CDR3 with reference TRBV5-1 and TRBJ2-1 gives the whole variable domain KAGVTQTPRYLIKTRGQQVTLSCSPISGHRSVSWYQQTPGQGLQFLFEYFSETQRNKGNFPGRFSGRQFSNSRSEMNVSTLELGDSALYLCASSLSLGLAVEQFFGPGTRLTVL.

This chain joins TRBV5-5 and TRBJ1-1, with 8 bases matching TRBD1. V was clipped by 4 bases and J by 0 bases; unmatched bases: 11. CDR3 length: 17 residues. Germline V gene sequence: CDR1 SGHKS, CDR2 YYEKEE (reference sequence). This chain's CDR3 is CASSHATQGGMNTEAFF. CDR3 DNA sequence: TGTGCCAGCAGCCACGCCACACAGGGGGGCATGAACACTGAAGCTTTCTTT.

The chain uses TRBV9 and TRBJ2-2, with D possibly matching TRBD1 (6 bases). Germline values: CDR1 SGDLS, CDR2 YYNGEE. Trimming took 0 bases from V and 2 from J, leaving 17 bases between them. This CDR3 is built from 18 residues. The chain's CDR3 is CASSVGDTRPINTGELFF. DNA for the CDR3: TGTGCCAGCAGCGTAGGGGACACTCGACCGATTAACACCGGGGAGCTGTTTTTT.

The V call is TRBV5-8, the J call TRBJ2-3; 7 bases are a match to TRBD1. Losses at the gene ends were 5 bases for V and 0 bases for J; bases not matched to a gene: 12. The CDR3 extends over 17 amino acids. The V gene's germline CDR1 is SGHTS and CDR2 YDEGEE. The CDR3 is CASSSGQASPSTDTQYF. Written as DNA, the CDR3 is TGTGCCAGCAGTTCCGGACAGGCATCACCTAGCACAGATACGCAGTATTTT.

Concerning this clone itself: Other DNA sequences within the sample encode an identical CDR3. The rearrangement links TRBV11-2 to TRBJ2-7, with 11 bases aligning to TRBD2. CDR1 SGHAT and CDR2 FQNNGV come from the germline V gene. This CDR3 is 16 amino acids long. V was pared by 3 bases and J by 4 bases, with 8 bases of the junction left unmatched. CDR3 bases: TGTGCCAGCAGCTTTTCACTAGCGGGGGAGGTTTACGAGCAGTACTTC. Protein product: CASSFSLAGEVYEQYF.

This chain uses TRBV27 with TRBJ2-7; D gene uncertain. CDR1 and CDR2 (germline): MNHEY, SMNVEV (reference sequence). This CDR3 has 14 amino acids. Between the trimmed V and J ends, which lost 6 bases and 2 bases, there was a span of 14 bases. The CDR3 sequence is CASSQSRGPYEQYF. The CDR3, as DNA: TGTGCCAGCAGCCAATCTAGAGGCCCCTACGAGCAGTACTTC.

The chain recombines TRBV3-1 (or the pseudogene TRBV3-2) with TRBJ2-1; 11 bases are shared with TRBD2. The CDR3 extends over 19 amino acids. Unmatched junction bases numbered 11, after V lost 0 bases and J lost 4 bases. Germline V CDR1 and CDR2: LGHDT, YNNKEL (reference sequence). CDR3 in DNA: TGTGCCAGCAGCCAAGACATAGCCGGGACTAGCGGATCTTACAATGAGCAGTTCTTC. Amino acid sequence: CASSQDIAGTSGSYNEQFF.

This clone showed up just once. The chain is built from TRBV19 and TRBJ1-6, with TRBD1 matching over 7 bases. The CDR3 covers 15 residues. V lost 6 bases, J lost 5 bases, and 7 bases stayed unmatched. Germline loops: CDR1 LNHDA, CDR2 SQIVND (reference sequence). The CDR3 DNA reads TGTGCCAGTAGCAACAGGGGCGAGGATAATTCACCCCTCCACTTT. This gives the protein CASSNRGEDNSPLHF.

The chain couples TRBV7-6 to TRBJ2-2; 9 nucleotides line up with TRBD1. This CDR3 comprises 18 residues. CDR1 and CDR2 from the germline V gene are SGHVS and FNYEAQ. V lost 1 base and J lost 2; bases outside the gene matches: 8. Written as DNA, the CDR3 is TGTGCCAGCAGCTTAGTCCCGAGACAGGGGGTAAACACCGGGGAGCTGTTTTTT. Protein product: CASSLVPRQGVNTGELFF.

The chain recombines TRBV5-4 with TRBJ2-7; TRBD2 agrees at 9 bases. This CDR3 has 15 amino acids. Germline CDR1 SGHNT, CDR2 YYREEE (reference sequence). V lost 3 bases to trimming and J lost 5 bases; unmatched junction nucleotides: 9. CDR3 amino acids: CASSWARGGRNEQYF. The CDR3 DNA follows: TGTGCCAGCAGCTGGGCGCGGGGGGGGCGCAACGAGCAGTACTTC.

This clone has more than one count but fewer than ten. V usage is TRBV5-1 and J usage is TRBJ2-7, with TRBD2 as a possible D gene (6 bases). V lost 4 bases, J lost 0 bases, and 14 bases lay in between. The germline CDR1 and CDR2 sequences are SGHRS and YFSETQ. The CDR3 loop spans 15 amino acids. The CDR3 DNA reads as TGCGCCAGCAGCCTCAGCGGGCGTAGCTCCTACGAGCAGTACTTC. Amino acids: CASSLSGRSSYEQYF.

The chain uses TRBV6-4 and TRBJ1-5; weak D call: TRBD1 (5 bases). In germline, CDR1 is MRHNA, CDR2 SNTAGT. Trimming removed 2 bases at V and 6 bases at J, with 8 bases between. CDR3 size: 13 residues. The CDR3 sequence is CASSDGGGQPQHF. The CDR3 region has the DNA TGTGCCAGCAGTGACGGCGGGGGTCAGCCCCAGCATTTT.

The chain uses TRBV19 and TRBJ2-2, with 7 bases matching TRBD1. The germline gives CDR1 LNHDA, CDR2 SQIVND (reference sequence). The CDR3 contains 15 residues. Trimming removed 3 bases from V and 4 bases from J; junction bases left unmatched: 5. CDR3 loop: CASSITGAITGELFF. For the CDR3, the DNA is TGTGCCAGTAGTATCACAGGGGCCATCACCGGGGAGCTGTTTTTT.

The chain joins TRBV7-3 to TRBJ2-1, with D possibly TRBD2 on 6 matching bases. This CDR3 comprises 15 residues. V gave up 5 bases and J gave up 4 bases, with 15 bases separating them. Germline V gene lookup returns CDR1 SGHTA and CDR2 FQGTGA. The CDR3 reads CASSPRDSSYNEQFF. For the CDR3, the DNA is TGTGCCAGCAGCCCGCGGGACTCTTCTTACAATGAGCAGTTCTTC.

The V and J genes are TRBV24-1 and TRBJ2-1; 8 nucleotides agree with TRBD1. V lost 4 bases and J lost 9; bases outside the gene matches: 13. This CDR3 has 16 residues. Germline CDR1 reads KGHDR; CDR2 reads SFDVKD. In DNA, the CDR3 is TGTGCCACCAGTGACATCAGGGGGCTTTTTCCCAGTGAGCAGTTCTTC. This codes for CATSDIRGLFPSEQFF.

The chain joins TRBV28 to TRBJ1-2, with D hard to call. The germline gives CDR1 MDHEN, CDR2 SYDVKM. The CDR3 has 13 residues. V was shortened by 6 bases and J by 2 bases, with 10 bases between the two germline ends. In DNA, the CDR3 is TGTGCCAGCAGGTTGCGGAGGAACTATGGCTACACCTTC. As protein: CASRLRRNYGYTF.

This chain links TRBV5-1 with TRBJ2-2; the D is unclear. CDR3 length: 15 residues. Deletions cut 6 bases from V and 2 bases from J, with 14 bases between. The germline CDR1 and CDR2 sequences are SGHRS and YFSETQ. CDR3 sequence reads: CASNFLGSNTGELFF. The CDR3, as DNA: TGCGCCAGCAACTTTCTCGGGTCCAACACCGGGGAGCTGTTTTTT. Complete variable domain (other parts from reference TRBV5-1 and TRBJ2-2): KAGVTQTPRYLIKTRGQQVTLSCSPISGHRSVSWYQQTPGQGLQFLFEYFSETQRNKGNFPGRFSGRQFSNSRSEMNVSTLELGDSALYLCASNFLGSNTGELFFGEGSRLTVL.

The chain combines TRBV6-6 with TRBJ1-2; 8 positions agree with TRBD1. CDR1 and CDR2 (germline): MNHNY, SVGAGI (reference sequence). CDR3 length: 13 residues. Unmatched junction bases numbered 6, after V lost 5 bases and J lost 7 bases. For the CDR3, the DNA is TGTGCCAGCAGTCCTCAGGGGGCAACTGGCTACACCTTC. This gives the protein CASSPQGATGYTF.

The J gene is TRBJ2-7, the V gene TRBV11-2; TRBD2 aligns across 9 bases. The trim removed 7 bases at V and 6 bases at J, leaving 10 bases unmatched. The CDR3 sequence is 14 residues long. CDR1 SGHAT and CDR2 FQNNGV come from the germline V gene. CDR3 amino acids: CASTSLREGIEQYF. CDR3 sequence (DNA): TGTGCCAGCACATCTTTGCGGGAGGGCATCGAGCAGTACTTC.

In DNA form, the CDR3 reads TGTGCCAGCAGCTTGGTAGGGGGAGAGGAAAAACTGTTTTTT. Its protein is CASSLVGGEEKLFF. This chain connects TRBV5-4 to TRBJ1-4; tentative D call: TRBD1 (6 bases). Germline loops: CDR1 SGHNT, CDR2 YYREEE (reference sequence). There are 14 residues in the CDR3. Trimming left V 0 bases short and J 8 bases short, with 11 bases between.